This T cell receptor (beta chain) was captured by sequencing in a study of blood T cell repertoires in COVID-19. Study summary: Both acute and convalescent COVID-19 samples were obtained from the United States, Italy and Spain. PBMCs, B-cell-depleted T cells, or T cells provided the cDNA or gDNA that made up the material.

As originally analysed: Counts of nucleated cells, estimated from reference gene primer amplification, were obtained. Sequenced by immunoSEQ multiplex PCR; TCRdb stores in-frame clones only, minus some. For V, J and clone size, that table is used; D and trimming come from the DNA. The table includes 90,000 to 120,000 clones, about two thirds detected once. Trimming took 0 bases from V and 6 from J; bases not matched to a gene: 3. The CDR3 sequence is 16 residues long. Per the germline V gene, CDR1 is SGHRS and CDR2 is YFSETQ. Sequencing was carried out using peripheral blood. This clonotype was obtained from a woman between 40 and 50 years old with acute or convalescent COVID-19. The chain employs TRBV5-1 and TRBJ1-6, with 10 nucleotides matching TRBD1. CDR3 sequence reads: CASSLGGQGFNSPLHF. As DNA, the CDR3 is TGCGCCAGCAGCTTGGGGGGACAGGGGTTTAATTCACCCCTCCACTTT.